This T cell receptor (beta chain) was retrieved from a study of PD-L1 blockade in urothelial cancer. As for the study in general: Patients had undergone 0 to 3 prior chemotherapy regimens.

This CDR3 has 15 amino acids. The V gene end was trimmed by 4 bases and the J gene end by 10 bases; junction bases not matched to a gene: 10. CDR1 is PRHDT and CDR2 is FYEKMQ in the germline V gene (reference sequence). This clone has a single count. Some clones are missing from TCRdb's copy, which holds only in-frame ones; the method was immunoSEQ multiplex PCR. The table includes about 37,000 clones, over 75% detected once. The specimen was PBMCs, collected around atezolizumab (anti-PD-L1) treatment. This rearrangement joins TRBV13 to TRBJ1-6; 7 bases fit TRBD1. This TCR derives from a man aged 60 to 75 with urothelial cancer. In DNA, the CDR3 is TGTGCCAGCAGCTCGGGACAGTCCGCTGACTCACCCCTCCACTTT. It is translated as CASSSGQSADSPLHF.